Shown below are 4 T cell receptor beta chains from a single sample sequenced in a study of blood T cell repertoires in COVID-19. The assay was immunoSEQ multiplex PCR, and TCRdb's table has in-frame clones only and misses some. The sample has roughly 300,000 clones, around 90% seen once; the top ten hold roughly 6.7%. The sequencing input was peripheral blood. These receptors all stem from a man in his late teens or twenties who had recovered from COVID-19.

The chain combines TRBV10-1 with TRBJ1-2, with unresolved D. In germline, CDR1 is WNHNN, CDR2 SYGVQD (reference sequence). The CDR3 has 12 residues. V shed 6 bases and J shed 6 bases, with 11 bases lying between them. The DNA of the CDR3 is TGCGCCAGCAGCAGGATTGCGAATGGCTACACCTTC. The encoded protein is CASSRIANGYTF.

CDR3 region: CASSEFFSADTIYF. The CDR3 region has the DNA TGTGCCAGCAGTGAATTTTTCAGCGCGGACACCATATATTTT. J is TRBJ1-3 and V is TRBV2; no reliable D call. Germline V lookup: CDR1 SNHLY, CDR2 FYNNEI. This CDR3 has 14 amino acids. Between the trimmed V and J ends, which lost 2 bases and 8 bases, there was a span of 13 bases.

The chain carries TRBV5-1 and TRBJ2-1, with a tentative D call TRBD2 (5 bases). The CDR3 covers 13 residues. With 3 bases removed from V and 5 bases from J, the gap between germline ends came to 9 bases. Germline lookup yields CDR1 SGHRS and CDR2 YFSETQ. The CDR3 is CASSSGKDNEQFF. In DNA form, the CDR3 reads TGCGCCAGCAGCTCCGGGAAGGACAATGAGCAGTTCTTC.

This rearrangement joins TRBV6-5 to TRBJ1-1; 7 nucleotides line up with TRBD1. V was clipped by 0 bases and J by 10 bases; unmatched bases: 5. The CDR3 totals 13 residues. Germline assignment: CDR1 MNHEY and CDR2 SVGAGI. The chain's CDR3 is CASSYSRQGGAFF. The CDR3 region has the DNA TGTGCCAGCAGTTACTCCCGACAGGGTGGAGCTTTCTTT.